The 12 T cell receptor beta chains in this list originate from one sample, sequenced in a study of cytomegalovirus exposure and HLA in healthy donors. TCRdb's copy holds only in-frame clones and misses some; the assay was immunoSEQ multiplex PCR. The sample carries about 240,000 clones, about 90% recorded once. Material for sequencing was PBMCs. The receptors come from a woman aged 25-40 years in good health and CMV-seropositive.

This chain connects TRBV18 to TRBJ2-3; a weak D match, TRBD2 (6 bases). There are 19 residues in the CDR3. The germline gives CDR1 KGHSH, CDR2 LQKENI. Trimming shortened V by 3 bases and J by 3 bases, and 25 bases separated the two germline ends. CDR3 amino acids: CASSPVYLNEEEGTDTQYF. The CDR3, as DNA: TGTGCCAGCTCACCTGTCTATTTGAACGAGGAGGAGGGGACAGATACGCAGTATTTT.

The CDR3 region is CATQRDRAYGYTF. CDR3 sequence (DNA): TGTGCCACCCAACGGGACAGGGCTTATGGCTACACCTTC. The J gene is TRBJ1-2, the V gene TRBV15, with 9 bases lining up with TRBD1. Germline loops: CDR1 LNHNV, CDR2 YYDKDF (reference sequence). CDR3 length: 13 amino acids. With 8 bases clipped from V and 5 bases from J, the junction kept 6 bases outside the gene matches.

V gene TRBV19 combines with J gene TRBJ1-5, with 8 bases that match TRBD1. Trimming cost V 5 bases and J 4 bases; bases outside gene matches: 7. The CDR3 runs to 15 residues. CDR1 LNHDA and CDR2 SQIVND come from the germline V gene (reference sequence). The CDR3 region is CASSWGYRGNQPQHF. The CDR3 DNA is TGTGCCAGTAGTTGGGGATACAGGGGGAATCAGCCCCAGCATTTT.

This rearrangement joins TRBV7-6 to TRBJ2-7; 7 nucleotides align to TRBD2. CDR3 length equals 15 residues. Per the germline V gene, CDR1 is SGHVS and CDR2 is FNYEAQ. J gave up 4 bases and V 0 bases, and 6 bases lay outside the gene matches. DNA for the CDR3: TGTGCCAGCAGCTTAGCTTTTGGTAGCGGGTACGAGCAGTACTTC. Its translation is CASSLAFGSGYEQYF.

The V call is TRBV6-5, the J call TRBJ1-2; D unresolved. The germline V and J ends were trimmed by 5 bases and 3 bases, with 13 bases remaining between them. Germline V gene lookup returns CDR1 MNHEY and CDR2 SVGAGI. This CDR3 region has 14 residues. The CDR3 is CASSPTGPYYGYTF. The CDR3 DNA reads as TGTGCCAGCAGTCCCACGGGTCCCTACTATGGCTACACCTTC.

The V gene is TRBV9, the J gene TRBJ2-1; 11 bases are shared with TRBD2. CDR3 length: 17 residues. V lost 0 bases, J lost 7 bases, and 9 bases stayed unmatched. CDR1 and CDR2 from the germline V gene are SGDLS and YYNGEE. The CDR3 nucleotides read TGTGCCAGCAGCGTAGCGGTAGCGGGAGGGCCGGGAAATGAGCAGTTCTTC. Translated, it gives CASSVAVAGGPGNEQFF.

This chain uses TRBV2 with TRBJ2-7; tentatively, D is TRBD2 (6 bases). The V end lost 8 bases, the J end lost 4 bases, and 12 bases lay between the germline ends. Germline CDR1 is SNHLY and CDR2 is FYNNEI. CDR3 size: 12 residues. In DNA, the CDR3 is TGTGCCAGCCGACTAGTAGATTACGAGCAGTACTTC. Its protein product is CASRLVDYEQYF.

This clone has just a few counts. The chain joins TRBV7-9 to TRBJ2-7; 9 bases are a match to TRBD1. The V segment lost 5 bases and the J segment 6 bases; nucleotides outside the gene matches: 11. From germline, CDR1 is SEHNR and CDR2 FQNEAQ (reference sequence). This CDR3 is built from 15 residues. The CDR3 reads CASSPQGAQRREQYF. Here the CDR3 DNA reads TGTGCCAGCAGCCCACAGGGGGCGCAAAGGCGCGAGCAGTACTTC.

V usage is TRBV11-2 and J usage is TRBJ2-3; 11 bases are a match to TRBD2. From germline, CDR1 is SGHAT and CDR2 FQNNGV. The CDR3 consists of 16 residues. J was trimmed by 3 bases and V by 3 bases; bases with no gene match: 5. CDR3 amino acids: CASSFSGLAETDTQYF. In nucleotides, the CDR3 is TGTGCCAGCAGCTTCTCGGGACTAGCGGAGACAGATACGCAGTATTTT.

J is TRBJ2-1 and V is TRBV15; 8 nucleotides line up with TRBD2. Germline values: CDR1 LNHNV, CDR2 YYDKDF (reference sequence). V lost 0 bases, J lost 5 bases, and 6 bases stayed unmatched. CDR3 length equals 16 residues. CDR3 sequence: CATSRDRVLADNEQFF. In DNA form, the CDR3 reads TGTGCCACCAGCAGAGATAGGGTACTAGCGGACAATGAGCAGTTCTTC.

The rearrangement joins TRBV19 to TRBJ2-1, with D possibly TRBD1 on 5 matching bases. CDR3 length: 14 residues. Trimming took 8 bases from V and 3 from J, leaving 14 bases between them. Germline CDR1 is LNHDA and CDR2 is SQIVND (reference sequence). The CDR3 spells CASAQGAYYNEQFF. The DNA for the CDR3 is TGTGCCAGTGCCCAAGGGGCCTACTACAATGAGCAGTTCTTC.

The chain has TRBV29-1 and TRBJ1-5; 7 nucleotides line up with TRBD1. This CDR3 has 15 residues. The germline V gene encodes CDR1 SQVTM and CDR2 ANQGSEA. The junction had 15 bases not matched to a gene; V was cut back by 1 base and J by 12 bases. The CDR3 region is CSVEGGGTAPRVQHF. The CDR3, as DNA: TGCAGCGTTGAAGGAGGAGGGACAGCCCCTCGGGTCCAGCATTTT.